The 10 T cell receptor beta chains given below trace back to one sample, sequenced in a study of control samples from healthy donors and cancer patients. Produced via immunoSEQ multiplex PCR; TCRdb's table is partial and in-frame only. Here the sample spans some 150,000 clones, approximately 94% being singletons. The sample consisted of blood. The receptor source for this set is a man in his forties or fifties in good health.

The chain is built from TRBV7-2 and TRBJ2-5; D gene ambiguous. V was trimmed by 1 base and J by 0 bases, leaving 3 bases between them. Germline CDR1 SGHTA, CDR2 FQGNSA. The CDR3 length is 13 residues. The CDR3 spells CASSLVYQETQYF. DNA of the CDR3: TGTGCCAGCAGCTTAGTGTACCAAGAGACCCAGTACTTC.

This chain connects TRBV4-3 to TRBJ2-7; TRBD1 might be the D (5 bases). V lost 3 bases and J lost 2, with 17 bases in between. The CDR3 is made up of 16 amino acids. The germline V gene encodes CDR1 LGHNA and CDR2 YSLEER. CDR3 protein: CASSHKYDSSPYEQYF. The CDR3 coding sequence is TGCGCCAGCAGCCATAAGTACGACAGCTCACCCTACGAGCAGTACTTC.

The CDR3 is CASNSQPQHF. The CDR3 DNA reads as TGTGCCAGCAATAGTCAGCCCCAGCATTTT. The genes are TRBV27 and TRBJ1-5; D is unresolved. The germline V and J ends were trimmed by 7 bases and 6 bases, with 4 bases remaining between them. The germline V gene encodes CDR1 MNHEY and CDR2 SMNVEV (reference sequence). This CDR3 contains 10 residues.

The chain couples TRBV18 to TRBJ2-3; D may be TRBD1 (5 bases). Germline values: CDR1 KGHSH, CDR2 LQKENI. This CDR3 has 15 amino acids. Deletions cut 1 base from V and 2 bases from J, with 10 bases between. Here the CDR3 DNA reads TGTGCCAGCTCACCACTGGGGCAAACCACAGATACGCAGTATTTT. It is translated as CASSPLGQTTDTQYF.

The chain uses TRBV20-1 and TRBJ2-7; D gene ambiguous. Germline V gene data show CDR1 as DFQATT and CDR2 as SNEGSKA (reference sequence). This CDR3 contains 10 residues. Trimming took 4 bases from V and 1 from J, leaving 2 bases between them. The DNA for the CDR3 is TGCAGTGCTACGTCCTACGAGCAGTACTTC. Its protein is CSATSYEQYF.

The genes are TRBV11-3 and TRBJ1-1; TRBD1 might be the D (5 bases). V was cut by 5 bases and J by 5 bases, with 9 bases left in between. This CDR3 contains 12 residues. Germline CDR1 reads SGHNT; CDR2 reads YENEEA. The CDR3 DNA follows: TGTGCCAGCAGCCAGGGTCGGACTGAAGCTTTCTTT. This encodes CASSQGRTEAFF.

This sequence joins TRBV6-5 and TRBJ1-3, with no clear D. The CDR3 extends over 12 amino acids. Between the trimmed V and J ends, which lost 7 bases and 4 bases, there was a span of 8 bases. Germline assignment: CDR1 MNHEY and CDR2 SVGAGI. As DNA, the CDR3 is TGTGCCAGCACCCAGCCCGGAAACACCATATATTTT. The encoded protein is CASTQPGNTIYF.

The genes are TRBV2 and TRBJ2-7, with TRBD1 as a possible D gene (6 bases). In germline, CDR1 is SNHLY, CDR2 FYNNEI. This CDR3 region has 13 residues. Trimming cost V 4 bases and J 8 bases, with 15 bases left between them. The CDR3 reads CASSVTLGQQQYF. The DNA of the CDR3 is TGTGCCAGCAGTGTGACCTTAGGACAGCAGCAGTACTTC.

This clone was observed a single time. The rearrangement links TRBV7-9 to TRBJ2-2, with 9 bases lining up with TRBD1. The CDR3 is 16 amino acids. Germline values: CDR1 SEHNR, CDR2 FQNEAQ (reference sequence). The J segment lost 4 bases and the V segment lost 4 bases, leaving 7 bases of the junction unmatched. The CDR3: CASSSWDRAGTGELFF. The CDR3 DNA is TGTGCCAGCAGCTCGTGGGACAGGGCCGGCACCGGGGAGCTGTTTTTT.

This rearrangement joins TRBV10-3 to TRBJ2-2; the D gene is possibly TRBD2 (5 bases). Germline V gene sequence: CDR1 ENHRY, CDR2 SYGVKD. V was pared by 6 bases and J by 0 bases, with 8 bases between. The CDR3 sequence is 14 residues long. This CDR3 is CAIRDFANTGELFF. Here the CDR3 DNA reads TGTGCCATCAGGGACTTCGCGAACACCGGGGAGCTGTTTTTT.